The 16 T cell receptor beta chains below all came from one sample that was sequenced in a study of T cell repertoires in cytomegalovirus infection. MiXCR was run by TCRdb on the reads, yielding one entry per CDR3 protein. This sample carries approximately 490,000 distinct CDR3 sequences, roughly 10% of them seen once, and the ten largest clones take roughly 10%. The sequenced sample consisted of PBMCs. Every receptor here comes from a human donor in good health (CMV status not recorded). Some clones in this sample may be carry-over from other donors' samples.

This chain joins TRBV29-1 and TRBJ2-3; the D gene could be TRBD1 or TRBD2 (6 bases each). V was clipped by 1 base and J by 3 bases, with 14 bases between them. This CDR3 comprises 15 residues. Germline V gives CDR1 SQVTM, CDR2 ANQGSEA. The CDR3 coding sequence is TGCAGCGTTGAAGTCGGGGGCAGGGAGACAGATACGCAGTATTTT. This sequence encodes CSVEVGGRETDTQYF.

This clonotype was detected ten times or more. The chain joins TRBV29-1 to TRBJ2-1, with 9 bases lining up with TRBD2. The CDR3 spans 16 residues. Trimming cost V 0 bases and J 6 bases; bases outside gene matches: 9. The germline gives CDR1 SQVTM, CDR2 ANQGSEA. For the CDR3, the DNA is TGCAGCGTTGAAGACAGGACTAGCGAGCGTTCCAATGAGCAGTTCTTC. Amino acid sequence: CSVEDRTSERSNEQFF.

This clonotype has a handful of counts. The CDR3: CASSQSPGQGAIGELFF. In DNA, the CDR3 is TGCGCCAGCAGCCAAAGCCCGGGACAGGGGGCTATCGGGGAGCTGTTTTTT. This rearrangement joins TRBV4-1 to TRBJ2-2; the match to TRBD1 covers 12 bases. The CDR3 is 17 residues long. V shed 2 bases and J 7 bases; nucleotides not matched to a gene: 8. Germline V gives CDR1 MGHRA, CDR2 YSYEKL.

The chain combines TRBV24-1 with TRBJ2-5; D is undetermined. Per the germline V gene, CDR1 is KGHDR and CDR2 is SFDVKD. The CDR3 has 13 residues. V shed 5 bases and J shed 11 bases, with 17 bases lying between them. CDR3 residues: CATSGGLVSPQYF. DNA for the CDR3: TGTGCCACCAGTGGTGGGCTAGTCAGTCCTCAGTACTTC.

The rearrangement uses TRBV12-3 or TRBV12-4 and TRBJ1-2; no reliable D call. The CDR3 length is 11 residues. Trimming cost V 3 bases and J 6 bases, with 5 bases left between them. For the CDR3, the DNA is TGTGCCAGCAGTTTCCCGGATGGCTACACCTTC. It codes for CASSFPDGYTF.

This clonotype was detected ten times or more. The chain employs TRBV3-1 and TRBJ2-1; 7 bases align to TRBD1. Germline loops: CDR1 LGHDT, CDR2 YNNKEL (reference sequence). Germline trimming cut 4 bases from V and 7 bases from J; bases unmatched to any gene: 16. The CDR3 loop spans 17 amino acids. CDR3 sequence reads: CASSPRGGVRRGNEQFF. CDR3 DNA: TGTGCCAGCAGCCCCCGCGGTGGGGTACGCAGGGGGAATGAGCAGTTCTTC.

This clonotype is a singleton in its sample. The rearrangement links TRBV6-5 to TRBJ2-2, with TRBD2 matching over 9 bases. V was pared by 10 bases and J by 7 bases, with 13 bases of the junction left unmatched. CDR1 MNHEY and CDR2 SVGAGI come from the germline V gene. This CDR3 contains 15 residues. The CDR3 DNA reads TGTGCCACCAAGAGCGGGACTAGCTCTCACGGGGAGCTGTTTTTT. Translating it yields CATKSGTSSHGELFF.

This clonotype was counted between two and nine times. The chain has TRBV7-2 and TRBJ2-7; D is perhaps TRBD1 or TRBD2 (7 bases each). Germline-derived CDR1 and CDR2 are SGHTA and FQGNSA. The CDR3 is 14 residues long. Trimming removed 5 bases from V and 2 bases from J, with 13 bases in between. CDR3 sequence reads: CASSRGDSTYEQYF. In nucleotides, the CDR3 is TGTGCCAGCAGCCGGGGGGACAGTACCTACGAGCAGTACTTC.

This clonotype was seen ten or more times. The rearrangement joins TRBV7-2 to TRBJ2-1; no firm D call. V lost 5 bases, J lost 3 bases, and 14 bases lay in between. Germline values: CDR1 SGHTA, CDR2 FQGNSA. The CDR3 covers 15 residues. The CDR3 is CASSRGGSNYNEQFF. The CDR3 bases are TGTGCCAGCAGCCGCGGCGGAAGTAACTACAATGAGCAGTTCTTC.

This chain joins TRBV6-4 and TRBJ1-1; TRBD1 aligns across 7 bases. The V and J ends lost 5 bases and 1 base, in that order; junction bases with no gene match: 4. The CDR3 totals 14 residues. Germline CDR1 and CDR2: MRHNA and SNTAGT. The CDR3 here is CASSLDRSNTEAFF. CDR3 nucleotides: TGTGCCAGCAGTCTGGACAGGTCGAACACTGAAGCTTTCTTT.

This clonotype was recorded many times. The CDR3 DNA follows: TGTGCCAGCAGCCTCAGCGGGCAATTAGCTAACTATGGCTACACCTTC. This encodes CASSLSGQLANYGYTF. The chain is built from TRBV11-2 and TRBJ1-2; D gene ambiguous. Trimming removed 5 bases at V and 0 bases at J, with 16 bases between. This CDR3 is 16 amino acids long. Germline CDR1 reads SGHAT; CDR2 reads FQNNGV.

The sample holds a few counts of this clonotype. The chain carries TRBV29-1 and TRBJ1-2, with 9 positions matching TRBD1. The CDR3 covers 13 residues. Per the germline V gene, CDR1 is SQVTM and CDR2 is ANQGSEA. Trimming at V came to 6 bases and at J to 5 bases, leaving 7 bases not matched to a gene. For the CDR3, the DNA is TGCAGCGTCGGGGGGACAGGGAGGTATGGCTACACCTTC. Encoded protein: CSVGGTGRYGYTF.

The table lists this clonotype with a few counts. The chain employs TRBV25-1 and TRBJ2-5; 9 bases line up with TRBD1. This CDR3 is 16 amino acids long. The germline CDR1 and CDR2 sequences are MGHDK and SYGVNS. The trim removed 3 bases at V and 0 bases at J, leaving 5 bases unmatched. The CDR3 nucleotides are TGTGCCAGCAGTGACCCGACAGGGGGAGACCAAGAGACCCAGTACTTC. As protein: CASSDPTGGDQETQYF.

The chain joins TRBV5-5 to TRBJ2-5; TRBD1 might be the D (5 bases). In germline, CDR1 is SGHKS, CDR2 YYEKEE (reference sequence). V lost 4 bases, J lost 2 bases, and 18 bases lay in between. This CDR3 contains 16 residues. The CDR3 sequence: CASSVLKQGPQETQYF. The CDR3 nucleotides read TGTGCCAGCAGCGTTCTTAAGCAGGGTCCTCAAGAGACCCAGTACTTC.

In its sample, this clonotype was seen many times. The chain links TRBV19 to TRBJ1-2; possibly TRBD1 for D (5 bases). V dropped 4 bases and J dropped 5 bases, with 17 bases sitting between them. Germline assignment: CDR1 LNHDA and CDR2 SQIVND (reference sequence). The CDR3 extends over 15 amino acids. Here the CDR3 DNA reads TGTGCCAGTAGTAAAGGCACGGGGGGGAAATATGGCTACACCTTC. Amino acids: CASSKGTGGKYGYTF.

This rearrangement joins TRBV5-1 to TRBJ1-2; D unclear. The CDR3 totals 15 residues. Germline CDR1 is SGHRS and CDR2 is YFSETQ. V was pared by 0 bases and J by 4 bases, with 13 bases between. In nucleotides, the CDR3 is TGCGCCAGCAGCTTGGAAATAGGGCACAGCTATGGCTACACCTTC. As protein: CASSLEIGHSYGYTF.